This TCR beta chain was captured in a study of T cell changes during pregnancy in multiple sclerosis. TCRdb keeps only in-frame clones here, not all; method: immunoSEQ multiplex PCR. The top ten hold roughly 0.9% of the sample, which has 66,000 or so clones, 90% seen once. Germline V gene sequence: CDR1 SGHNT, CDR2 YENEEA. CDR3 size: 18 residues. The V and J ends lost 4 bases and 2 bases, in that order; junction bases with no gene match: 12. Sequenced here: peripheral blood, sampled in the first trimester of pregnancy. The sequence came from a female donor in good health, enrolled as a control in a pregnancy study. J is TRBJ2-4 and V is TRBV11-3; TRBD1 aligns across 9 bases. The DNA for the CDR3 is TGTGCCAGCAGCTCCACACCCCGGGACAGGGTGTCCAAAAACATTCAGTACTTC. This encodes CASSSTPRDRVSKNIQYF.